The 23 T cell receptor beta chains below all came from one sample that was sequenced in a study of technical replicates of blood from several donors. This table comes from immunoSEQ multiplex PCR, and its TCRdb copy is limited to in-frame clones, with some not included. This sample carries 11,000 to 15,000 clones, approximately 84% of them seen once, and the ten largest clones take about a tenth. Sequenced: PBMCs. These TCRs come from a human donor in good health.

The rearrangement uses TRBV5-4 and TRBJ2-3, with 9 bases aligning to TRBD2. The germline gives CDR1 SGHNT, CDR2 YYREEE (reference sequence). The CDR3 totals 15 residues. The V gene end was trimmed by 0 bases and the J gene end by 3 bases; junction bases not matched to a gene: 2. This chain's CDR3 is CASSLDSGSTDTQYF. Written as DNA, the CDR3 is TGTGCCAGCAGCTTGGATAGCGGGAGTACAGATACGCAGTATTTT.

This clone was picked up a small number of times. The chain links TRBV29-1 to TRBJ1-5; 9 positions agree with TRBD1. V shed 6 bases and J 6 bases; nucleotides not matched to a gene: 3. There are 12 residues in the CDR3. Looked up from germline, CDR1 is SQVTM and CDR2 is ANQGSEA. CDR3 loop: CSVRQGGQPQHF. CDR3 in DNA: TGCAGCGTACGACAGGGGGGTCAGCCCCAGCATTTT.

This clone was detected only once. The chain recombines TRBV2 with TRBJ2-1; TRBD2 agrees at 11 bases. There are 15 residues in the CDR3. Germline V gene sequence: CDR1 SNHLY, CDR2 FYNNEI. V shed 6 bases and J 3 bases; nucleotides not matched to a gene: 4. The DNA of the CDR3 is TGTGCCAGCAGAACTAGCGGGAGCGTCTACAATGAGCAGTTCTTC. Translation gives CASRTSGSVYNEQFF.

V and J are TRBV15 and TRBJ2-5, with 12 bases identical to TRBD2. The germline V gene has CDR1 LNHNV and CDR2 YYDKDF (reference sequence). Germline trimming cut 0 bases from V and 5 bases from J; bases unmatched to any gene: 10. This CDR3 comprises 18 residues. This CDR3 reads CATSRELAGGRFRETQYF. CDR3 bases: TGTGCCACCAGCAGAGAGCTAGCGGGAGGGCGATTTCGGGAGACCCAGTACTTC.

The V gene is TRBV5-1, the J gene TRBJ2-7; 9 nucleotides match TRBD1. Germline V lookup: CDR1 SGHRS, CDR2 YFSETQ. This CDR3 region has 15 residues. The V gene end was trimmed by 2 bases and the J gene end by 4 bases; junction bases not matched to a gene: 7. As DNA, the CDR3 is TGCGCCAGCAGCTTAGAAACAGGGGGCATATACGAGCAGTACTTC. It specifies CASSLETGGIYEQYF.

This chain uses TRBV7-9 with TRBJ2-1, with D possibly TRBD2 on 5 matching bases. This CDR3 is 12 amino acids long. V shed 5 bases and J shed 14 bases, with 16 bases lying between them. The germline gives CDR1 SEHNR, CDR2 FQNEAQ (reference sequence). The CDR3 sequence is CASSVSGTSEFF. For the CDR3, the DNA is TGTGCCAGCAGCGTAAGCGGTACAAGTGAGTTCTTC. Using reference TRBV7-9 and TRBJ2-1 for the parts outside the CDR3, the full variable domain is DTGVSQNPRHKITKRGQNVTFRCDPISEHNRLYWYRQTLGQGPEFLTYFQNEAQLEKSRLLSDRFSAERPKGSFSTLEIQRTEQGDSAMYLCASSVSGTSEFFGPGTRLTVL.

The chain employs TRBV30 and TRBJ2-5; tentative D call: TRBD2 (6 bases). Germline loops: CDR1 GTSNPN, CDR2 SVGIG (reference sequence). V gave up 4 bases and J gave up 5 bases, with 11 bases separating them. There are 12 residues in the CDR3. CDR3: CAWTGSIETQYF. CDR3 nucleotide sequence: TGTGCCTGGACCGGGAGTATCGAGACCCAGTACTTC.

This chain connects TRBV5-1 to TRBJ2-2; D uncertain. Germline loops: CDR1 SGHRS, CDR2 YFSETQ. Trimming pared 0 bases from V and 2 bases from J, leaving 11 bases between. The CDR3 covers 16 residues. The CDR3 DNA is TGCGCCAGCAGCTTGGGGTCGGTCGCCAACACCGGGGAGCTGTTTTTT. Its protein is CASSLGSVANTGELFF.

The chain joins TRBV4-2 to TRBJ2-7; D call uncertain. The CDR3 length is 15 residues. Trimming pared 0 bases from V and 3 bases from J, leaving 12 bases between. CDR1 and CDR2 (germline): LGHNA, YNFKEQ. The CDR3 loop reads CASSQEWLAHYEQYF. The CDR3 coding sequence is TGTGCCAGCAGCCAAGAGTGGCTGGCCCACTACGAGCAGTACTTC.

The genes are TRBV5-8 and TRBJ1-2; TRBD1 agrees at 8 bases. Germline V CDR1 and CDR2: SGHTS, YDEGEE. The CDR3 contains 16 residues. V dropped 3 bases and J dropped 0; count of bases not matched to a gene: 7. CDR3 bases: TGTGCCAGCAGCTCATGGACAGGGAGGACTAACTATGGCTACACCTTC. This gives the protein CASSSWTGRTNYGYTF.

The genes are TRBV10-2 and TRBJ1-1; a possible D gene is TRBD1 (5 bases). Germline V gene sequence: CDR1 WSHSY, CDR2 SAAADI. The CDR3 covers 12 residues. V was shortened by 6 bases and J by 5 bases, with 10 bases between the two germline ends. This chain's CDR3 is CASSVQVTEAFF. CDR3 bases: TGCGCCAGCAGCGTACAGGTAACTGAAGCTTTCTTT.

The chain employs TRBV6-5 and TRBJ2-7, with D possibly TRBD2 on 5 matching bases. This CDR3 is 13 amino acids long. Trimming cost V 6 bases and J 12 bases, with 21 bases left between them. From germline, CDR1 is MNHEY and CDR2 SVGAGI. The CDR3 region has the DNA TGTGCCAGCAGCCTGGACTGGAAGTCTGTACGGTACTTC. Its protein is CASSLDWKSVRYF.

The V call is TRBV4-1, the J call TRBJ2-3; 10 bases are a match to TRBD2. Germline trimming cut 0 bases from V and 9 bases from J; bases unmatched to any gene: 9. The CDR3 sequence is 16 residues long. CDR1 MGHRA and CDR2 YSYEKL come from the germline V gene. CDR3 sequence: CASSQELAGGEATQYF. The DNA of the CDR3 is TGCGCCAGCAGCCAAGAGTTAGCGGGAGGTGAGGCGACGCAGTATTTT.

This chain uses TRBV7-6 with TRBJ2-7; 12 bases align to TRBD2. This CDR3 region has 17 residues. The germline V gene encodes CDR1 SGHVS and CDR2 FNYEAQ. The junction had 10 bases not matched to a gene; V was cut back by 5 bases and J by 2 bases. The CDR3 DNA reads TGTGCCAGCAGCCCTTATAGGACTAGCGGGAAACCCTACGAGCAGTACTTC. Protein sequence: CASSPYRTSGKPYEQYF.

The rearrangement links TRBV2 to TRBJ2-2; weak D call: TRBD1 (5 bases). V was trimmed by 8 bases and J by 0 bases, leaving 13 bases between them. The CDR3 is 15 residues long. The germline CDR1 and CDR2 sequences are SNHLY and FYNNEI. CDR3 nucleotide sequence: TGTGCCAGCGCCCCCGCGACAGCGAACACCGGGGAGCTGTTTTTT. Its translation is CASAPATANTGELFF.

The chain combines TRBV7-3 with TRBJ2-3; D gene uncertain. The CDR3 is made up of 13 amino acids. V was shortened by 4 bases and J by 4 bases, with 9 bases between the two germline ends. From germline, CDR1 is SGHTA and CDR2 FQGTGA. The CDR3 reads CASSSHYSDTQYF. The CDR3 DNA reads as TGTGCCAGCAGCTCCCACTATTCAGATACGCAGTATTTT.

The chain employs TRBV6-6 and TRBJ1-4; possible D gene TRBD1, 5 bases. CDR3 size: 15 residues. V was trimmed by 2 bases and J by 7 bases, leaving 14 bases between them. Looked up from germline, CDR1 is MNHNY and CDR2 is SVGAGI (reference sequence). The DNA of the CDR3 is TGTGCCAGCAGTTACACCGGAGGGGCAGTTGAAAAACTGTTTTTT. Amino acids: CASSYTGGAVEKLFF.

This chain uses TRBV5-6 with TRBJ1-1; TRBD1 matches 7 bases. This CDR3 region has 14 residues. V shed 4 bases and J 2 bases; nucleotides not matched to a gene: 5. Germline-derived CDR1 and CDR2 are SGHDT and YYEEEE. CDR3 residues: CASSRGTVNTEAFF. DNA for the CDR3: TGTGCCAGCAGCCGTGGGACAGTAAACACTGAAGCTTTCTTT. Based on the CDR3 plus reference TRBV5-6 and TRBJ1-1, the full variable domain is DAGVTQSPTHLIKTRGQQVTLRCSPKSGHDTVSWYQQALGQGPQFIFQYYEEEERQRGNFPDRFSGHQFPNYSSELNVNALLLGDSALYLCASSRGTVNTEAFFGQGTRLTVV.

This clone was counted a single time. The chain employs TRBV11-3 and TRBJ2-2; possible D gene TRBD1, 5 bases. Germline V gene lookup returns CDR1 SGHNT and CDR2 YENEEA. Trimming pared 5 bases from V and 3 bases from J, leaving 10 bases between. The CDR3 is made up of 14 amino acids. CDR3 residues: CASSRLGDTGELFF. CDR3 DNA sequence: TGTGCCAGCAGCCGCCTAGGGGACACCGGGGAGCTGTTTTTT.

The rearrangement joins TRBV2 to TRBJ2-3; TRBD2 matches 10 bases. This CDR3 has 14 amino acids. Germline CDR1 is SNHLY and CDR2 is FYNNEI. V trimming: 5 bases; J trimming: 5 bases; junction bases outside the gene matches: 4. This CDR3 reads CASSPLAGGDTQYF. CDR3 bases: TGTGCCAGCAGTCCGTTAGCGGGAGGAGATACGCAGTATTTT.

This clone was seen a few times. The V gene is TRBV7-8, the J gene TRBJ1-5; no reliable D call. Germline V lookup: CDR1 SGHVS, CDR2 FQNEAQ. The V and J ends lost 5 bases and 4 bases respectively, with 15 bases between them. This CDR3 comprises 15 residues. The CDR3: CASSPVRARNQPQHF. CDR3 in DNA: TGTGCCAGCAGCCCGGTGAGGGCTAGGAATCAGCCCCAGCATTTT. The full variable domain, with the rest looked up from reference TRBV7-8 and TRBJ1-5, is GAGVSQSPRYKVAKRGQDVALRCDPISGHVSLFWYQQALGQGPEFLTYFQNEAQLDKSGLPSDRFFAERPEGSVSTLKIQRTQQEDSAVYLCASSPVRARNQPQHFGDGTRLSIL.

V usage is TRBV7-6 and J usage is TRBJ2-1, with 10 nucleotides matching TRBD2. Germline loops: CDR1 SGHVS, CDR2 FNYEAQ. With V trimmed by 4 bases and J by 9 bases, 9 bases remained unmatched. This CDR3 is built from 15 residues. This CDR3 reads CASSSSSGSVSEQFF. CDR3 DNA: TGTGCCAGCAGCTCTTCTAGCGGGAGTGTCAGTGAGCAGTTCTTC.

This chain uses TRBV7-3 with TRBJ1-2; 8 bases fit TRBD1. The CDR3 sequence is 13 residues long. The junction had 6 bases not matched to a gene; V was cut back by 5 bases and J by 7 bases. Germline CDR1 reads SGHTA; CDR2 reads FQGTGA. CDR3 coding DNA: TGTGCCAGCAGCCTACAGGGGGACGGTGGCTACACCTTC. Translation gives CASSLQGDGGYTF.